This is a list of T cell receptor beta chains from one sample in a study of tumor-infiltrating lymphocytes in localized non-small cell lung cancer. Sequencing was performed with immunoSEQ multiplex PCR; in TCRdb, only in-frame clones are kept and a portion is missing. This sample carries 5,500 to 8,000 clones, roughly two thirds of them seen once, and the ten largest clones take around 6%. The sequencing input was uninvolved lung tissue not adjacent to the tumor. Receptors were obtained from a human donor with non-small cell lung cancer. CDR3s include the opening cysteine and the closing phenylalanine or tryptophan. The order of the fields is D gene, V gene, clone size, J gene, CDR3 protein, CDR3 DNA. The D gene is left open where the match is weak. For some rows the clone size is stated as once, few or many, or as a class when expanded; others skip it.

TRBD1	TRBV5-1	-	TRBJ2-3	CASRPGLGTGVTDTQYF	TGCGCCAGCAGACCCGGATTGGGGACAGGGGTCACAGATACGCAGTATTTT
-	TRBV11-2	-	TRBJ2-7	CASSLQVTYEQYF	TGTGCCAGCAGCTTACAGGTGACCTACGAGCAGTACTTC
-	TRBV6-5	-	TRBJ1-1	CASSQVVSWNTEAFF	TGTGCCAGCAGCCAAGTGGTTTCATGGAACACTGAAGCTTTCTTT
-	TRBV29-1	-	TRBJ1-3	CSVEGGYSGNTIYF	TGCAGCGTTGAAGGAGGATACTCTGGAAACACCATATATTTT
-	TRBV29-1	medium-sized	TRBJ2-2	CSVWGTRGTGELFF	TGCAGCGTTTGGGGGACAAGGGGTACCGGGGAGCTGTTTTTT
-	TRBV4-2	-	TRBJ1-1	CASSQDGTLNTEAFF	TGTGCCAGCAGCCAAGATGGGACCTTGAACACTGAAGCTTTCTTT
-	TRBV2	-	TRBJ1-2	CASSLEAGDYGYTF	TGTGCCAGCAGCCTCGAGGCGGGAGACTATGGCTACACCTTC
-	TRBV5-4	-	TRBJ2-3	CASSLSTSDTQYF	TGTGCCAGCAGCTTGTCCACGTCAGATACGCAGTATTTT
TRBD1	TRBV5-1	-	TRBJ1-1	CASNITGETEAFF	TGCGCCAGCAACATTACAGGGGAGACTGAAGCTTTCTTT
TRBD1	TRBV4-2	-	TRBJ2-7	CASSHLTGTEGGYEQYF	TGTGCCAGCAGCCACCTAACCGGGACAGAAGGGGGCTACGAGCAGTACTTC
TRBD2	TRBV7-9	-	TRBJ2-5	CASSPPGLVVTQYF	TGTGCCAGCAGCCCTCCGGGACTAGTGGTGACCCAGTACTTC
-	TRBV25-1	once	TRBJ2-5	CASSDGTQYF	TGTGCCAGCAGTGACGGGACCCAGTACTTC
-	TRBV5-1	-	TRBJ1-6	CASTSPSLHF	TGCGCCAGCACAAGCCCCTCCCTCCACTTT
-	TRBV6-6	-	TRBJ2-3	CASPPTGGYSTDTQYF	TGTGCCAGCCCCCCGACAGGCGGGTATAGCACAGATACGCAGTATTTT
-	TRBV7-2	few	TRBJ1-4	CASSLMGVRGEKLFF	TGTGCCAGCAGCTTAATGGGGGTTAGGGGTGAAAAACTGTTTTTT
-	TRBV27	once	TRBJ1-1	CASSLRGMHTEAFF	TGTGCCAGCAGTTTGCGGGGGATGCACACTGAAGCTTTCTTT
-	TRBV5-6	-	TRBJ2-7	CASSLGNLYEQYF	TGTGCCAGCAGCTTGGGGAATCTCTACGAGCAGTACTTC
-	TRBV2	-	TRBJ1-2	CASSDPRPGDYGYTF	TGTGCCAGCAGTGACCCGAGACCAGGGGACTATGGCTACACCTTC
-	TRBV4-2	-	TRBJ2-1	CASSQRGLGALGTHEQFF	TGTGCCAGCAGCCAACGGGGACTGGGGGCCCTAGGAACCCATGAGCAGTTCTTC
-	TRBV11-3	-	TRBJ2-1	CASSRPGLNNEQFF	TGTGCCAGCAGCCGCCCGGGACTTAACAATGAGCAGTTCTTC
-	TRBV30	-	TRBJ1-1	CAWSAAANTEAFF	TGTGCCTGGAGCGCGGCGGCGAACACTGAAGCTTTCTTT
-	TRBV7-2	-	TRBJ1-1	CASSLEGWTTEAFF	TGTGCCAGCAGCTTAGAGGGGTGGACCACTGAAGCTTTCTTT
-	TRBV27	-	TRBJ1-2	CASRSTVYGYTF	TGTGCCAGCAGGTCGACGGTCTATGGCTACACCTTC
-	TRBV5-1	-	TRBJ2-6	CASSLVGGREVGANVLTF	TGCGCCAGCAGCTTGGTTGGGGGTCGGGAAGTTGGGGCCAACGTCCTGACTTTC
-	TRBV6-5	once	TRBJ2-5	CASSYSRGMETQYF	TGTGCCAGCAGTTACTCACGGGGCATGGAGACCCAGTACTTC
-	TRBV5-1	-	TRBJ1-1	CASSSKTRDMNTEAFF	TGCGCCAGCAGCTCTAAAACCAGGGATATGAACACTGAAGCTTTCTTT
-	TRBV20-1	-	TRBJ1-2	CSARGGYTF	TGCAGTGCTAGGGGAGGCTACACCTTC
-	TRBV5-1	once	TRBJ1-2	CASSLAVSTNYGYTF	TGCGCCAGCAGCTTGGCCGTCAGCACTAACTATGGCTACACCTTC
TRBD1	TRBV28	-	TRBJ1-2	CASSITTGTGYGYTF	TGTGCCAGCAGTATAACGACCGGGACAGGCTATGGCTACACCTTC
-	TRBV14	-	TRBJ1-1	CASSQEGQRNTEAFF	TGTGCCAGCAGCCAAGAGGGGCAGCGGAACACTGAAGCTTTCTTT
TRBD2	TRBV5-1	-	TRBJ2-5	CASSLGLAGDKQETQYF	TGCGCCAGCAGCTTGGGACTAGCGGGGGACAAACAAGAGACCCAGTACTTC
TRBD1	TRBV7-9	-	TRBJ2-3	CASSLAPGTGIPDTQYF	TGTGCCAGCAGCTTAGCCCCCGGGACAGGGATCCCAGATACGCAGTATTTT
TRBD1	TRBV6-5	-	TRBJ1-2	CASSRDRPNYGYTF	TGTGCCAGCAGCCGGGACAGGCCTAACTATGGCTACACCTTC
TRBD1	TRBV2	-	TRBJ1-4	CASRRRDRAPDEKLFF	TGTGCCAGCAGGAGAAGGGACAGGGCACCGGATGAAAAACTGTTTTTT
-	TRBV9	-	TRBJ1-3	CASSVGLSGNTIYF	TGTGCCAGCAGCGTAGGACTATCTGGAAACACCATATATTTT
TRBD2	TRBV6-6	-	TRBJ2-5	CASSPRGGGETQYF	TGTGCCAGCAGTCCCCGGGGGGGCGGGGAGACCCAGTACTTC
TRBD2	TRBV6-1	-	TRBJ2-1	CASRWTSGEDNEQFF	TGTGCCAGCAGGTGGACTAGCGGGGAAGACAATGAGCAGTTCTTC
-	TRBV7-6	-	TRBJ2-7	CASSLYGGPSYEQYF	TGTGCCAGCAGCTTATATGGAGGGCCCTCCTACGAGCAGTACTTC
TRBD2	TRBV5-6	-	TRBJ2-1	CASSFPLAGAGNEQFF	TGTGCCAGCAGCTTTCCACTAGCGGGAGCCGGCAATGAGCAGTTCTTC
-	TRBV27	-	TRBJ1-5	CASSLKGRGNQPQHF	TGTGCCAGCAGTTTAAAGGGGCGAGGGAATCAGCCCCAGCATTTT
-	TRBV4-1	-	TRBJ1-5	CASSQGGGRVENQPQHF	TGCGCCAGCAGCCAAGGGGGGGGTCGCGTGGAGAATCAGCCCCAGCATTTT
TRBD1	TRBV9	once	TRBJ2-1	CASSPLTGARNEQFF	TGTGCCAGCAGCCCACTGACAGGGGCGCGCAATGAGCAGTTCTTC
TRBD1	TRBV5-6	-	TRBJ1-1	CASTLPGDRYTEAFF	TGTGCCAGCACACTCCCCGGGGACAGATACACTGAAGCTTTCTTT